The entry below gives a single T cell receptor (beta chain) sequence along with its context. Its antigen is still unknown. Expressed TCRB transcripts got sequenced, as all isolated RNA was reverse transcribed. There were around 3.5 million reads on average in the naive, central memory and regulatory T cell samples. Repertoires were generated with immunoSEQ multiplex PCR, while TCRdb's copy carries only in-frame clones and drops some. The data contain over 650,000 clones, around 15% of them singletons. CD45RO/CCR7/CD25/CD127/CD95/CD27 staining was used to isolate CD4+ naive, central memory, regulatory and stem cell-like memory cells by sorting. This entry belongs to a study of beta chain features in type 1 diabetes. The study, taken as a whole, reports: In all four CD4+ subsets, TCRB CDR3 length was significantly, moderately reduced in type 1 diabetes. Compared to healthy donors, patients appeared to have naive, central memory and Treg TCRB repertoires that were more alike.

V was clipped by 6 bases and J by 0 bases, with 12 bases between them. The V gene's germline CDR1 is KGHSH and CDR2 LQKENI. The CDR3 sequence is 16 residues long. This clonotype was obtained from a man aged 18 to 30 with type 1 diabetes. The sample was naive CD4+ T cells from blood. The V and J genes are TRBV18 and TRBJ1-6; tentative D call: TRBD1 (6 bases). The CDR3 is CASSQGQSSYNSPLHF. The CDR3 DNA follows: TGTGCCAGCTCGCAAGGACAGAGCTCCTATAATTCACCCCTCCACTTT.